This TCR beta chain was captured in a study of blood T cell repertoires in COVID-19. In the study's own analysis: Amplification of reference gene primers was used by the study to estimate nucleated cell counts. Sequencing was performed with immunoSEQ multiplex PCR; in TCRdb, only in-frame clones are kept and a portion is missing. Clone size and the V and J calls come from that table; the DNA yielded D and trimming. This table has over 25,000 clones, around 90% appearing once. CDR3 length equals 15 residues. J lost 8 bases, V lost 6 bases, and 10 bases had no gene match. Germline V gene data show CDR1 as SEHNR and CDR2 as FQNEAQ (reference sequence).

The chain uses TRBV7-9 and TRBJ2-1; 10 bases fit TRBD2. Sequencing was performed on peripheral blood. The receptor was derived from a man aged 50 to 60 with active COVID-19. This CDR3 reads CASSSLAGVSYEQFF. The CDR3 bases are TGTGCCAGCAGTTCCCTAGCGGGGGTTAGCTATGAGCAGTTCTTC.